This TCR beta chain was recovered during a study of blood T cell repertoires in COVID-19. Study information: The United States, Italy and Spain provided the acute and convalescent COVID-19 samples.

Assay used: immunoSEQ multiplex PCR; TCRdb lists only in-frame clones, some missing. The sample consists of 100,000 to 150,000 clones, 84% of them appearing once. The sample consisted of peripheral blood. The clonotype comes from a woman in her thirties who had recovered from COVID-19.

The CDR3 here is CASRSGQAYNEQFF. The CDR3 coding sequence is TGCGCCAGCAGGTCTGGACAGGCCTACAATGAGCAGTTCTTC. The chain uses TRBV5-1 and TRBJ2-1; TRBD1 matches 7 bases. Germline CDR1 and CDR2: SGHRS and YFSETQ. V lost 5 bases to trimming and J lost 2 bases; unmatched junction nucleotides: 4. CDR3 length equals 14 residues.